Detailed here is one T cell receptor beta chain. The target antigen is unknown. This sample is drawn from a study of shared clonotypes between healthy human individuals. TCRdb's table, derived via immunoSEQ multiplex PCR, lists solely in-frame clones and lacks some. The sample has 2 million or so clones, roughly 95% seen once. Trimming at V came to 5 bases and at J to 3 bases, leaving 19 bases not matched to a gene. CDR3 length equals 18 residues. Germline V gene data show CDR1 as SGHAT and CDR2 as FQNNGV. Whole-study findings and limits: Naive subsets, compared against memory subsets, generally had larger estimated richness values. Clonotype sharing levels among donors were expected to vary with sequencing depth.

The specimen was naive CD4+ T cells sorted from blood. Subset meaning: CD45RA+ positively selected. V gene TRBV11-2 combines with J gene TRBJ2-7; 7 bases match TRBD2. The receptor was isolated from a man aged 18 to 29 in good health. CDR3 bases: TGTGCCAGCAGCCAATACCAAATACCCGGACTAGGGATCTACGAGCAGTACTTC. Amino acid sequence: CASSQYQIPGLGIYEQYF.